These 13 T cell receptor beta chains originate from one sample sequenced in a study of blood T cell repertoires in COVID-19. The table came from immunoSEQ multiplex PCR; TCRdb's copy has only in-frame clones and leaves some out. The sample consists of around 26,000 clones, roughly 85% of them appearing once. The sequencing sample was made of peripheral blood. The receptor set was obtained from a human donor with active COVID-19. The donor label of this sample is uncertain.

The J gene is TRBJ1-6, the V gene TRBV30; D perhaps matches TRBD1 (5 bases). The germline V gene has CDR1 GTSNPN and CDR2 SVGIG (reference sequence). V gave up 0 bases and J gave up 5 bases, with 11 bases separating them. This CDR3 is built from 15 residues. This chain's CDR3 is CAWSVLGPNNSPLHF. The CDR3 region has the DNA TGTGCCTGGAGTGTACTGGGGCCGAATAATTCACCCCTCCACTTT.

The chain joins TRBV5-1 to TRBJ2-5; TRBD2 agrees at 8 bases. V shed 4 bases, J shed 7 bases, and the junction held 15 bases outside the gene matches. The CDR3 extends over 16 amino acids. Germline V gene sequence: CDR1 SGHRS, CDR2 YFSETQ. The CDR3 DNA reads TGCGCCAGCAGCCCTGCCTTTGCGGGAGGCCGGGGGACCCAGTACTTC. It encodes CASSPAFAGGRGTQYF.

J is TRBJ2-3 and V is TRBV7-6, with 9 positions matching TRBD2. Germline trimming cut 4 bases from V and 2 bases from J; bases unmatched to any gene: 10. CDR1 is SGHVS and CDR2 is FNYEAQ in the germline V gene. The CDR3 runs 17 residues. CDR3 DNA sequence: TGTGCCAGCAGCTCCATGCCTCTAGCGGGATACACAGATACGCAGTATTTT. It codes for CASSSMPLAGYTDTQYF.

This clone was seen a few times. The chain is built from TRBV5-6 and TRBJ2-7, with 10 bases that match TRBD1. CDR3 length: 16 residues. CDR1 and CDR2 from the germline V gene are SGHDT and YYEEEE. The J segment lost 5 bases and the V segment lost 4 bases, leaving 12 bases of the junction unmatched. The CDR3 protein is CASSRTGTGAIDEQYF. The DNA of the CDR3 is TGTGCCAGCAGCAGAACCGGGACAGGGGCCATCGACGAGCAGTACTTC.

V is TRBV7-8 and J is TRBJ2-1; TRBD1 matches 8 bases. The germline V gene encodes CDR1 SGHVS and CDR2 FQNEAQ. Trimming at V came to 6 bases and at J to 10 bases, leaving 5 bases not matched to a gene. This CDR3 has 12 amino acids. This chain's CDR3 is CASRLQGGEQFF. The CDR3 DNA sequence: TGTGCCAGCAGGCTACAGGGGGGCGAGCAGTTCTTC. Filled out from reference TRBV7-8 and TRBJ2-1, the complete variable domain reads GAGVSQSPRYKVAKRGQDVALRCDPISGHVSLFWYQQALGQGPEFLTYFQNEAQLDKSGLPSDRFFAERPEGSVSTLKIQRTQQEDSAVYLCASRLQGGEQFFGPGTRLTVL.

In this sample, this clone turned up a few times. The chain combines TRBV11-3 with TRBJ2-3, with D hard to call. The CDR3 covers 13 residues. V dropped 5 bases and J dropped 5 bases, with 11 bases sitting between them. Looked up from germline, CDR1 is SGHNT and CDR2 is YENEEA. The CDR3 region has the DNA TGTGCCAGCAGCCCCTTTCCGGGAGATACGCAGTATTTT. Translated, it gives CASSPFPGDTQYF. Combining the CDR3 with reference TRBV11-3 and TRBJ2-3 gives the whole variable domain EAGVVQSPRYKIIEKKQPVAFWCNPISGHNTLYWYLQNLGQGPELLIRYENEEAVDDSQLPKDRFSAERLKGVDSTLKIQPAELGDSAVYLCASSPFPGDTQYFGPGTRLTVL.

The chain is built from TRBV10-1 and TRBJ2-2; 13 bases are shared with TRBD2. From germline, CDR1 is WNHNN and CDR2 SYGVQD (reference sequence). The trim removed 9 bases at V and 5 bases at J, leaving 15 bases unmatched. The CDR3 spans 18 residues. CDR3 DNA sequence: TGCGCCAGAGAGAGGGCCGAAGGACTAGCGGGAGTAACCGGGGAGCTGTTTTTT. Translating gives CARERAEGLAGVTGELFF.

The chain combines TRBV5-6 with TRBJ2-7, with D possibly TRBD2 on 6 matching bases. Trimming removed 2 bases at V and 6 bases at J, with 15 bases between. Germline loops: CDR1 SGHDT, CDR2 YYEEEE. The CDR3 totals 14 residues. The CDR3 sequence is CASSFTGSQREQYF. The CDR3 DNA reads as TGTGCCAGCAGCTTCACCGGGAGCCAGCGCGAGCAGTACTTC.

The rearrangement uses TRBV12-5 and TRBJ2-2; possibly TRBD1 for D (6 bases). This CDR3 region has 16 residues. CDR1 is LGHNT and CDR2 is FRNRAP in the germline V gene. V lost 5 bases and J 1 base, leaving 14 bases between the germline ends. The CDR3 spells CASGIGGPGNTGELFF. The DNA of the CDR3 is TGTGCTAGTGGTATTGGGGGCCCGGGGAACACCGGGGAGCTGTTTTTT. Drawing the rest from reference TRBV12-5 and TRBJ2-2, the complete variable domain is DARVTQTPRHKVTEMGQEVTMRCQPILGHNTVFWYRQTMMQGLELLAYFRNRAPLDDSGMPKDRFSAEMPDATLATLKIQPSEPRDSAVYFCASGIGGPGNTGELFFGEGSRLTVL.

V and J are TRBV19 and TRBJ2-1; D gene uncertain. This CDR3 spans 16 amino acids. The V and J ends lost 5 bases and 7 bases respectively, with 21 bases between them. The germline gives CDR1 LNHDA, CDR2 SQIVND (reference sequence). The CDR3 spells CASSFPFDVGRNEQFF. The CDR3 bases are TGTGCCAGTAGTTTTCCCTTCGATGTGGGCCGGAATGAGCAGTTCTTC.

V and J are TRBV27 and TRBJ2-7, with D possibly being TRBD2 (6 bases). With 3 bases removed from V and 5 bases from J, the gap between germline ends came to 8 bases. CDR1 is MNHEY, CDR2 SMNVEV, per germline (reference sequence). The CDR3 covers 12 residues. This CDR3 is CASSLGGNEQYF. CDR3 DNA: TGTGCCAGCAGTTTGGGAGGTAACGAGCAGTACTTC.

This clone was observed a handful of times. The chain uses TRBV6-6 and TRBJ1-4; 8 nucleotides agree with TRBD1. The CDR3 runs to 16 residues. V shed 7 bases, J shed 10 bases, and the junction held 17 bases outside the gene matches. CDR1 is MNHNY and CDR2 is SVGAGI in the germline V gene (reference sequence). CDR3 DNA: TGTGCCAGCATTCTCACGGACAGGGTCGGAACCGGAAAACTGTTTTTT. This codes for CASILTDRVGTGKLFF.

The chain joins TRBV5-1 to TRBJ1-1, with D tentatively TRBD1 (6 bases). Trimming removed 4 bases at V and 0 bases at J, with 13 bases between. This CDR3 comprises 15 residues. CDR1 is SGHRS, CDR2 YFSETQ, per germline. CDR3 protein: CASSPTDRLNTEAFF. The CDR3 DNA reads as TGCGCCAGCAGCCCGACCGACAGGTTGAACACTGAAGCTTTCTTT.